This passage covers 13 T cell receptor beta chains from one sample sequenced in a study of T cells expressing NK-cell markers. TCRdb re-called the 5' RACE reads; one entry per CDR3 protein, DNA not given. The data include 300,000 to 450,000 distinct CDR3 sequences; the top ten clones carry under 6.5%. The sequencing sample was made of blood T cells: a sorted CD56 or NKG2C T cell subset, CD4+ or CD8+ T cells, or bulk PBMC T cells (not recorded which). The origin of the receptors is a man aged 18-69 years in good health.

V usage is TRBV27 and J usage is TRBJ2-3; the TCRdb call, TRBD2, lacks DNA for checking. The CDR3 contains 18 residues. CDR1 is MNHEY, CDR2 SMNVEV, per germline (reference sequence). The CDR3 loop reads CASSPLAGGRLRTDTQYF.

CDR3 in amino acids: CASSTRTGRGDTEAFF. The chain is built from TRBV4-1 and TRBJ1-1; the TCRdb D gene call, TRBD1, has no DNA to confirm it. CDR3 length: 16 amino acids. Germline-derived CDR1 and CDR2 are MGHRA and YSYEKL.

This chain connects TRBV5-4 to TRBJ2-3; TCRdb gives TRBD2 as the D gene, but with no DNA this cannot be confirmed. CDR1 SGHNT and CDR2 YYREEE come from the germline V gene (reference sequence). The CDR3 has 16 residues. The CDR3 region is CASSYDYRRVTDTQYF.

CDR3 residues: CASRPIETQYF. The chain couples TRBV6-2 or TRBV6-3 to TRBJ2-5. Germline values: CDR1 MNHEY, CDR2 SVGEGT. The CDR3 loop spans 11 amino acids.

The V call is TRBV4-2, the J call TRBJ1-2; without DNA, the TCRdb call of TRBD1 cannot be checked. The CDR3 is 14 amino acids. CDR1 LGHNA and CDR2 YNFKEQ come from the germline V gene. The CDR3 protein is CASSQVGVDYGYTF.

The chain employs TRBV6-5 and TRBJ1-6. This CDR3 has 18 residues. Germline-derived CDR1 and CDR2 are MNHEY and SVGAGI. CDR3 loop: CASSYSARMSSYNSPLHF.

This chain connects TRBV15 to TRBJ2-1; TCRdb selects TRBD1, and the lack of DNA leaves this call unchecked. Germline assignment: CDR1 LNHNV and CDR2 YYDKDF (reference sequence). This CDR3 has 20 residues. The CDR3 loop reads CATSRDRPSVVQGRYNEQFF.

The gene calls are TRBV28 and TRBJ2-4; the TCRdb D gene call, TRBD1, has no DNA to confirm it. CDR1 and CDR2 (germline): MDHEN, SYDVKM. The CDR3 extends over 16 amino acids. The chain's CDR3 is CASSFGGRVAKNIQYF.

The CDR3 loop reads CASSRMGEATDTQYF. This chain uses TRBV11-2 with TRBJ2-3; TCRdb names TRBD1, which stays unverified in the absence of DNA. CDR3 length: 15 residues. Per germline, CDR1 SGHAT and CDR2 FQNNGV. Looking up the rest from reference TRBV11-2 and TRBJ2-3 gives the full variable domain: EAGVAQSPRYKIIEKRQSVAFWCNPISGHATLYWYQQILGQGPKLLIQFQNNGVVDDSQLPKDRFSAERLKGVDSTLKIQPAKLEDSAVYLCASSRMGEATDTQYFGPGTRLTVL.

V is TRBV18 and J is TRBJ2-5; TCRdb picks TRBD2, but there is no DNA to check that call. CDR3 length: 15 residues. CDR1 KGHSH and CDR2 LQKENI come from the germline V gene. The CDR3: CASSPTSGDRETQYF.

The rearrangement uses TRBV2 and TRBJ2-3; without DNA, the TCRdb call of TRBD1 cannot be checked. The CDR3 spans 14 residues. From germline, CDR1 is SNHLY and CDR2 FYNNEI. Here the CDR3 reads CASSAGQGGDTQYF.

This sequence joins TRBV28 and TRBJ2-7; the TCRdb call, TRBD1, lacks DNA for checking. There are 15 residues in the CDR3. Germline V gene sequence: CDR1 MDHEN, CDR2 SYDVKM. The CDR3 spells CASNSQGVSVYEQYF.

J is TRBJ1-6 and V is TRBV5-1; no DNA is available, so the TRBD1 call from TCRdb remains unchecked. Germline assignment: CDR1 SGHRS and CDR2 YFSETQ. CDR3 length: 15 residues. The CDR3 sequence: CASSLTGGFRSPLHF.